This T cell receptor beta chain was obtained from a study of regulatory dendritic cells for organ transplantation (dated by TCRdb to about 2017). Broadly, across the study: TCRbeta repertoires were sequenced from sorted naive and memory CD4+ and CD8+ T cells before and after allostimulation with regulatory or mature dendritic cells.

In regard to this clone: The antigen it binds to is not known. Per-nucleotide qualities are absent, and no much larger clonotype sits a single base away.

Paper-wide results and their limitations: Sequencing was done in only two subjects, and the authors reported considerable heterogeneity between individuals in the alloreactive memory CD8+ T cell pool. In both subjects, allostimulation led to expansion of memory CD8+ clones, although regulatory dendritic cells appeared to cause more limited expansion than mature dendritic cells did. Naive CD4+ and CD8+ T cells showed highly diverse repertoires, whereas memory cells were less diverse and memory CD8+ cells were the most oligoclonal. Of the resting subsets, memory CD8+ T cells had the largest number of alloreactive TCR clonotypes.

CDR1 SNHLY and CDR2 FYNNEI are derived from the germline V gene. The trim is 4 bases for V and 5 bases for J, with a gap of 14 bases between the germline ends. The CDR3 runs 14 amino acids, cysteine and phenylalanine included. The kept DNA is CDR3 alone, 42 bases in frame from the first base. TCRbeta CDR3 regions were amplified by multiplexed two-step PCR using Vbeta-specific forward primers and Jbeta-specific reverse primers. Through the immunoSEQ service, the TCRbeta libraries were run on an Illumina instrument for sequencing. On the authors' methods: IMGT annotation was used to assign V, D and J genes, and synthetic CDR3 analogues were used to correct counts for multiplex PCR bias. Repertoire clonality was computed in the immunoSEQ Analyzer as one minus normalized Shannon entropy. Clonal expansion was defined by Fisher's exact test with Benjamini-Hochberg false discovery rate control, using two-tailed P<0.01. TCRdb took this table from immuneACCESS and kept in-frame rearrangements with V and J called. Such tables lack part of the clones; where checked against another copy, unresolved V genes explain under half of the gap, and the rest is unexplained. That table furnishes V, J and clone size, whereas the DNA furnished D and trimming. Recorded for this sample are 26,000 or so clones; 82% of them occurred a single time. The ten largest clones capture approximately 0.094% of the sample.

FACS was used to sort naive T cells as CD45RA+ cells and memory T cells as CD45RO+ CD4+ or CD8+ cells. Two healthy control subjects provided the T cells used for TCR sequencing. Sorted T cell subsets that were not stimulated were used as baseline controls for the mixed lymphocyte reactions. Genomic DNA was extracted with the Qiagen DNeasy Blood & Tissue Kit. This TCR came from a human donor in good health. The sequence links TRBV2 to TRBJ2-5, with a weak D call of TRBD1 (6 bases match). The sequenced sample consisted of naive CD4+ T cells from blood. Reading the label with the study, this specimen's cell subset or site is: CD45RA+ naive T cells. In nucleotide form, the sequence is TGTGCCAGCAGTGTGTATTGGCAGGGGGAGACCCAGTACTTC. The resulting protein is CASSVYWQGETQYF.